Sequencing of this T cell receptor beta chain was carried out in a study of PD-1 blockade in classical Hodgkin lymphoma. Study conclusions and caveats: Possible causes of repertoire differences, disease activity or prior therapy, remain undefined. Lower baseline TCR diversity was reported for newly diagnosed patients than for healthy donors.

Noted time point: newly diagnosed, previously untreated cHL patient sample. Starting with thawed PBMCs, CD4+ T cells were purified by magnetic negative selection. Investigators turned to newly diagnosed, untreated classical Hodgkin lymphoma PBMCs for comparison. Data came from immunoSEQ multiplex PCR; TCRdb stores just in-frame clones and leaves some out. This sample has 20,000 to 25,000 clones; 91% occur once, and the top ten carry more than 0.45%. This clone was seen a handful of times. What it recognizes is unknown. Germline V CDR1 and CDR2: LNHDA, SQIVND (reference sequence). The V gene lost 7 bases and the J gene lost 0 bases, with 15 bases spanning the gap. This CDR3 is built from 15 residues.

V and J are TRBV19 and TRBJ1-1; D is unresolved. This receptor was identified in a human donor with classical Hodgkin lymphoma. The sample consisted of CD4+ T cells from blood. The CDR3 is CASTSDGRMNTEAFF. DNA of the CDR3: TGTGCCAGTACCTCAGACGGGCGGATGAACACTGAAGCTTTCTTT. The variable domain in full, with the rest retrieved from reference TRBV19 and TRBJ1-1, is DGGITQSPKYLFRKEGQNVTLSCEQNLNHDAMYWYRQDPGQGLRLIYYSQIVNDFQKGDIAEGYSVSREKKESFPLTVTSAQKNPTAFYLCASTSDGRMNTEAFFGQGTRLTVV.